These T cell receptor beta chains were read from a single sample in a study of blood T cell repertoires in COVID-19. Data came from immunoSEQ multiplex PCR; TCRdb stores just in-frame clones and leaves some out. The data show a few hundred thousand clones, approximately 89% seen once. Sequenced: peripheral blood. These receptor sequences come from a woman between 45 and 60 years old who had recovered from COVID-19. Both conserved end residues are part of each CDR3. A D gene is named only where the DNA matches it firmly. Part of the rows lack a size; the others show once, few, many or a class for expanded clones.

>NA|TRBJ2-5|TRBV7-2|NA
TGTGCCAGCAGCTTAAACTGGCAAGAGACCCAGTACTTC
CASSLNWQETQYF
>NA|TRBJ2-3|TRBV10-1|NA
TGCGCCAGCAGTGAGTCGATTCTAGGGAGCTACACAGATACGCAGTATTTT
CASSESILGSYTDTQYF
>NA|TRBJ1-2|TRBV7-9|NA
TGTGCCAGCAGCCTACCGGGGTGGAGCGGGGCTGGCTACACCTTC
CASSLPGWSGAGYTF
>TRBD2|TRBJ2-2|TRBV2|few
TGTGCCAGCACGGTAGCGGGAGGGCCCGGGGAGCTGTTTTTT
CASTVAGGPGELFF
>TRBD2|TRBJ2-6|TRBV19|NA
TGTGCCAGTAGCCCGGGGGGGGCAGCTGGGGCCAACGTCCTGACTTTC
CASSPGGAAGANVLTF
>TRBD2|TRBJ2-1|TRBV4-3|few
TGCGCCAGCAGCCAAGACATTGGCCTAGCGGGAGGGCCTGCGAATGAGCAGTTCTTC
CASSQDIGLAGGPANEQFF
>NA|TRBJ2-7|TRBV7-9|NA
TGTGCCAGCAGCACAGATACAGGGCGGCAGTACTTC
CASSTDTGRQYF
>NA|TRBJ2-1|TRBV5-1|NA
TGCGCCAGCAGCCGACAGGATGTGTACAATGAGCAGTTCTTC
CASSRQDVYNEQFF
>NA|TRBJ2-7|TRBV28|NA
TGTGCCAGCAGGAAAGGAGGGACCTCCTACGAGCAGTACTTC
CASRKGGTSYEQYF
>TRBD2|TRBJ2-3|TRBV10-3|NA
TGTGCCATCAGTGACCCCCGGGGGGGTGGAGATACGCAGTATTTT
CAISDPRGGGDTQYF
>TRBD2|TRBJ2-1|TRBV7-9|once
TGTGCCAGCACGTCGCGGGGGGAGCAGTTCTTC
CASTSRGEQFF
>TRBD1|TRBJ1-2|TRBV12-3/TRBV12-4|NA
TGTGCCAGCAGTCCCGGACAGGGATACGGCTACACCTTC
CASSPGQGYGYTF
>NA|TRBJ2-5|TRBV29-1|NA
TGCAGCGTTGAATCATGGACTGACGAGACCCAGTACTTC
CSVESWTDETQYF
>TRBD1|TRBJ2-7|TRBV9|NA
TGTGCCAGCAGCGAGGGGACAGGGGGTTTCTACGAGCAGTACTTC
CASSEGTGGFYEQYF
>NA|TRBJ2-7|TRBV30|once
TGTGCCTGGAGTGTAGGTTCACCAGGGTCTTACGAGCAGTACTTC
CAWSVGSPGSYEQYF
>TRBD1|TRBJ2-1|TRBV6-6|NA
TGTGCCAGCACCCACCCAGGCAGGGGGCTGTCGAATGAGCAGTTCTTC
CASTHPGRGLSNEQFF
>NA|TRBJ2-7|TRBV19|NA
NA
CASTSGQGAYEQYF
>NA|TRBJ2-7|TRBV7-2|few
TGTGCCAGCACCCCCTCGGCGGGCAGGAGGCACGAGCAGTACTTC
CASTPSAGRRHEQYF
>NA|TRBJ2-1|TRBV30|NA
TGTGCCTGGAGTGTACTAGGAATTGACAATGAGCAGTTCTTC
CAWSVLGIDNEQFF
>NA|TRBJ1-1|TRBV15|few
TGTGCCACCAGCGAGAGGGCATTGATGAACACTGAAGCTTTCTTT
CATSERALMNTEAFF
>TRBD2|TRBJ2-1|TRBV28|few
TGTGCCAGCAGTTTACTTGAGCCTAGCGGGGGCTACAATGAGCAGTTCTTC
CASSLLEPSGGYNEQFF
>NA|TRBJ1-6|TRBV7-9|once
TGTGCCAGCAGCCCGAGGAATTCACCCCTCCACTTT
CASSPRNSPLHF
>TRBD1|TRBJ2-2|TRBV5-8|NA
TGTGCCAGCAGCAGGGGACAGGGTCTCACCGGGGAGCTGTTTTTT
CASSRGQGLTGELFF
>TRBD1|TRBJ1-2|TRBV6-5|NA
TGTGCCAGCAGTTTTCCTCGACAGGGTCGAGATGGCTACACCTTC
CASSFPRQGRDGYTF
>NA|TRBJ2-5|TRBV5-8|NA
TGTGCCAGCAGCCCCCCCGGGGGAAGTAGGGAGACCCAGTACTTC
CASSPPGGSRETQYF
>NA|TRBJ1-2|TRBV6-5|NA
TGTGCCAGCAGTTACTCCAGGGGTAGGGGCTACACCTTC
CASSYSRGRGYTF
>NA|TRBJ1-1|TRBV4-1|NA
TGCGCCAGCAGCCAAGAGGGAGGGGGTTACACTGAAGCTTTCTTT
CASSQEGGGYTEAFF
>TRBD1|TRBJ1-5|TRBV28|NA
TGTGCCAGCAGTTTAGAGGCAGGGGGCTTAGAACAGCCCCAGCATTTT
CASSLEAGGLEQPQHF
>NA|TRBJ2-7|TRBV11-2|few
TGTGCCAGCAGCTTACCACTTGGCGAGCAGTACTTC
CASSLPLGEQYF
>TRBD1|TRBJ1-1|TRBV30|NA
TGTGCCTGGAGTGGGGACAGCCTAGGCACTGAAGCTTTCTTT
CAWSGDSLGTEAFF
>TRBD1|TRBJ1-1|TRBV7-2|NA
TGTGCCAGCAGCTTAATCGGACAGGAGAGGACTGAAGCTTTCTTT
CASSLIGQERTEAFF
>TRBD1|TRBJ1-1|TRBV10-1|few
TGCGCCAGCACCGCGACAGGGAGGACTGAAGCTTTCTTT
CASTATGRTEAFF
>TRBD2|TRBJ2-1|TRBV5-1|NA
TGCGCCAGCAGCTTCCTAGCGGGTACGAATGAGCAGTTCTTC
CASSFLAGTNEQFF
>NA|TRBJ1-3|TRBV18|NA
TGTGCCAGCTCACCGAGGACGGGAGGAAACACCATATATTTT
CASSPRTGGNTIYF
>TRBD2|TRBJ2-1|TRBV11-3|NA
TGTGCCAGCAGTCGCGGGAGATCCGCTGAGCAGTTCTTC
CASSRGRSAEQFF